Below, 26 T cell receptor beta chains from the same sample are listed, as sequenced in a study of T cells in women clearing cervical HPV infection. Sequenced by immunoSEQ multiplex PCR; TCRdb stores in-frame clones only, minus some. Listed are about 33,000 clones; 3.7% falls within the top ten. Source material: blood buffy coat. These receptors were taken from a woman aged 18 to 69 with a cervical HPV16 infection that either progressed to CIN3+ or cleared (not recorded which).

Comments on this clone: The sequence runs out 3 residues before the end of the CDR3; the remainder is reconstructed from the germline J gene. The chain couples TRBV5-1 to TRBJ2-3; TRBD1 agrees at 7 bases. The V and J ends lost 6 bases and 2 bases, in that order; junction bases with no gene match: 9. Germline CDR1 is SGHRS and CDR2 is YFSETQ. The CDR3 consists of 15 residues. The CDR3 is CASMKGRGNTDTQYF. The part of the CDR3 DNA that was read is TGCGCCAGCATGAAAGGCAGGGGGAACACAGATACG.

Details on this clone: The sequence runs out 3 residues before the end of the CDR3; the remainder is reconstructed from the germline J gene. The chain uses TRBV11-2 and TRBJ1-6; 7 nucleotides line up with TRBD1. CDR3 length: 15 amino acids. With V trimmed by 4 bases and J by 10 bases, 10 bases remained unmatched. Germline V gene sequence: CDR1 SGHAT, CDR2 FQNNGV. The DNA read from the CDR3 is TGTGCCAGCAGCTCCTCCGACAGGGTCAGCTCACCC. This codes for CASSSSDRVSSP. The entire CDR3 protein reads CASSSSDRVSSPLHF.

Comment on this clone: The CDR3 extends 3 residues past the end of the read, so its final part is completed from the germline J gene. The J gene is TRBJ2-6, the V gene TRBV20-1, with D maybe TRBD1 (6 bases). CDR3 length equals 14 residues. The V end lost 6 bases, the J end lost 2 bases, and 11 bases lay between the germline ends. Per germline, CDR1 DFQATT and CDR2 SNEGSKA (reference sequence). CDR3 DNA, as far as it was read: TGCAGTGCCGAGGGGGACCCTGGGGCCAACGTC. Translating gives CSAEGDPGANV. The entire CDR3 is CSAEGDPGANVLTF.

Comment on this clone: The read finishes 3 residues shy of the CDR3 end, and the germline J gene is used to complete it. The chain is built from TRBV14 and TRBJ1-1, with 9 bases that match TRBD1. The germline V gene encodes CDR1 SGHDN and CDR2 FVKESK. The CDR3 spans 16 residues. Trimming at V came to 3 bases and at J to 0 bases, leaving 5 bases not matched to a gene. The sequenced CDR3 bases are TGTGCCAGCAGCCAGCGGACAGGGGCCGTGAACACTGAA. It is translated as CASSQRTGAVNTE. The CDR3 in its entirety is CASSQRTGAVNTEAFF. The entire variable domain, with the rest obtained from reference TRBV14 and TRBJ1-1, is as follows: EAGVTQFPSHSVIEKGQTVTLRCDPISGHDNLYWYRRVMGKEIKFLLHFVKESKQDESGMPNNRFLAERTGGTYSTLKVQPAELEDSGVYFCASSQRTGAVNTEAFFGQGTRLTVV.

With regard to this clone: The read terminates 3 residues before the CDR3 end, so the remaining end is supplied by the germline J gene. The chain uses TRBV10-3 and TRBJ1-1; maybe TRBD1 (5 bases). Per the germline V gene, CDR1 is ENHRY and CDR2 is SYGVKD. With 1 base removed from V and 0 bases from J, the gap between germline ends came to 9 bases. This CDR3 contains 15 residues. CDR3 in amino acids: CAISEWGSLNTEAFF. The CDR3 bases that were read are TGTGCCATCAGTGAGTGGGGCAGCCTGAACACTGAA.

On this clone: The read stops 3 residues short of the end of the CDR3; the missing end is completed from the germline J gene. The chain is built from TRBV6-2 or TRBV6-3 and TRBJ2-1; maybe TRBD2 (6 bases). V dropped 5 bases and J dropped 4 bases, with 15 bases sitting between them. From germline, CDR1 is MNHEY and CDR2 SVGEGT. This CDR3 region has 15 residues. CDR3 DNA, as far as it was read: TGTGCCAGCAGTCCTAGCGCTTATGGGTACAATGAG. It codes for CASSPSAYGYNE. The CDR3 reads in full as CASSPSAYGYNEQFF.

As for this clone: The CDR3 is cut off 3 residues early in the read; its end comes from the germline J gene. The V gene is TRBV20-1, the J gene TRBJ2-2; D might be TRBD2 (7 bases). This CDR3 spans 16 amino acids. Germline CDR1 reads DFQATT; CDR2 reads SNEGSKA (reference sequence). CDR3 bases read: TGCAGTGCTAGAGACGGGGGGCTGGCAACTAATGAAAAG. Its protein is CSARDGGLATNEK. The CDR3, in full, reads CSARDGGLATNEKLFF.

A word on this clone: The read gets to within 3 residues of the CDR3 end, and the germline J gene fills in the rest. The V and J genes are TRBV11-2 and TRBJ2-5; 9 bases align to TRBD1. The ends lost 4 bases at V and 2 bases at J; junction bases unmatched: 5. The CDR3 runs 15 residues. Germline V gives CDR1 SGHAT, CDR2 FQNNGV. Partial CDR3 DNA: TGTGCCAGCAGCTGGGACAGGGTGGGACAAGAGACC. As protein: CASSWDRVGQET. The entire CDR3 protein is CASSWDRVGQETQYF. The whole variable domain, filled in from reference TRBV11-2 and TRBJ2-5, reads EAGVAQSPRYKIIEKRQSVAFWCNPISGHATLYWYQQILGQGPKLLIQFQNNGVVDDSQLPKDRFSAERLKGVDSTLKIQPAKLEDSAVYLCASSWDRVGQETQYFGPGTRLLVL.

A note on this clone: The read terminates 3 residues ahead of where the CDR3 ends, so the germline J gene completes it. This chain uses TRBV7-9 with TRBJ1-1; D gene uncertain. The CDR3 loop spans 15 amino acids. Per the germline V gene, CDR1 is SEHNR and CDR2 is FQNEAQ (reference sequence). The sequenced CDR3 bases are TGTGCCAGCAGCTTAACATATGGGCAGTACAATGAG. Amino acid sequence: CASSLTYGQYNE. The entire CDR3 sequence reads CASSLTYGQYNEAFF.

Concerning this clone: The CDR3 end falls 3 residues outside the read, so it is completed with the germline J gene. The chain employs TRBV4-2 and TRBJ1-2; TRBD1 matches 8 bases. With V trimmed by 5 bases and J by 1 base, 6 bases remained unmatched. This CDR3 has 15 residues. Germline assignment: CDR1 LGHNA and CDR2 YNFKEQ. The part of the CDR3 DNA that was read is TGTGCCAGCAGCGCCAGGACAGGGAATAACTATGGC. It translates to CASSARTGNNYG. The entire CDR3 reads CASSARTGNNYGYTF.

Comments on this clone: Read coverage stops 3 residues before the CDR3 terminus; the germline J gene supplies the remainder. The rearrangement links TRBV19 to TRBJ2-7; D uncertain. V lost 3 bases and J lost 1, with 10 bases in between. Germline lookup yields CDR1 LNHDA and CDR2 SQIVND (reference sequence). This CDR3 has 14 amino acids. Incomplete CDR3 DNA: TGTGCCAGTAGTATGTCCCCCGGGTCCTACGAG. Its protein is CASSMSPGSYE. In full, the CDR3 reads CASSMSPGSYEQYF.

To note about this clone: The read halts 3 residues ahead of the CDR3 end, with the missing end drawn from the germline J gene. The gene calls are TRBV6-2 or TRBV6-3 and TRBJ2-5; D possibly corresponds to TRBD2 (6 bases). The CDR3 is 13 residues long. The ends were cut back, 7 bases at V and 4 bases at J, with 13 bases in the middle. Per germline, CDR1 MNHEY and CDR2 SVGEGT. CDR3 DNA, as far as it was read: TGTGCCAGCATCCCCAGGAGGGGAGAGACC. Its protein product is CASIPRRGET. The whole CDR3 reads CASIPRRGETQYF.

Note on this clone: The read falls 3 residues short of the CDR3 end, and the missing part is taken from the germline J gene. The V gene is TRBV30, the J gene TRBJ1-5; maybe TRBD1 (6 bases). CDR3 size: 14 residues. Germline CDR1 GTSNPN, CDR2 SVGIG (reference sequence). Trimming cost V 2 bases and J 7 bases, with 15 bases left between them. Partial CDR3 DNA: TGTGCCTGGAGTACGCAGGGGACGAAGCAGCCC. This translates into CAWSTQGTKQP. The CDR3 in its entirety is CAWSTQGTKQPQHF.

Of note for this clone: The read ends 3 residues before the CDR3 terminus; that terminus is restored from the germline J gene. The rearrangement links TRBV7-6 to TRBJ2-3; D not certain. CDR3 size: 15 residues. The V gene's germline CDR1 is SGHVS and CDR2 FNYEAQ. V gave up 5 bases and J gave up 4 bases, with 16 bases separating them. Incomplete CDR3 DNA: TGTGCCAGCAGCCAGACACCGCTGGCTTCAGATACG. Protein sequence: CASSQTPLASDT. The CDR3, in full, reads CASSQTPLASDTQYF.

Partial CDR3 DNA: TGTGCCAGTAGTGCACCGGGACAGGGGATTGGC. Translation: CASSAPGQGIG. The full CDR3 is CASSAPGQGIGYTF. The rearrangement uses TRBV19 and TRBJ1-2; 10 bases align to TRBD1. The sequence runs out 3 residues before the end of the CDR3; the remainder is reconstructed from the germline J gene. The CDR3 loop spans 14 amino acids. CDR1 is LNHDA, CDR2 SQIVND, per germline (reference sequence). J gave up 7 bases and V 5 bases, and 7 bases lay outside the gene matches.

Notes on this clone: The read comes to an end 3 residues before the CDR3 does, leaving the germline J gene to fill in the end. This rearrangement joins TRBV7-9 to TRBJ1-2, with 9 bases that match TRBD1. This CDR3 has 15 residues. Germline loops: CDR1 SEHNR, CDR2 FQNEAQ (reference sequence). The junction had 16 bases not matched to a gene; V was cut back by 11 bases and J by 6 bases. The CDR3 sequence: CAATGEQGARNGYTF. The CDR3 bases that were read are TGTGCCGCCACGGGGGAACAGGGGGCAAGAAATGGC.

A note on this clone: The read ends 3 residues early relative to the CDR3; the germline J gene fills the gap. The chain has TRBV30 and TRBJ1-5, with D possibly being TRBD1 (6 bases). This CDR3 spans 14 amino acids. Trimming removed 4 bases from V and 4 bases from J, with 14 bases in between. Germline CDR1 and CDR2: GTSNPN and SVGIG (reference sequence). CDR3 DNA, as far as it was read: TGTGCCTGGACCCCGGGGGGGCTAAATCAGCCC. Residues: CAWTPGGLNQP. The whole CDR3 protein is CAWTPGGLNQPQHF.

A note on this clone: The read finishes 3 residues shy of the CDR3 end, and the germline J gene is used to complete it. The chain recombines TRBV19 with TRBJ2-1; D remains unclear. The CDR3 length is 11 residues. The germline V gene has CDR1 LNHDA and CDR2 SQIVND (reference sequence). The V and J ends lost 7 bases and 7 bases respectively, with 8 bases between them. The chain's CDR3 is CASTSGNEQFF. The sequenced part of the CDR3 DNA is TGTGCCAGTACTTCCGGGAATGAG.

As for this clone: The read ends 3 residues before the CDR3 terminus; that terminus is restored from the germline J gene. V is TRBV5-1 and J is TRBJ2-3, with TRBD2 identical over 11 bases. The CDR3 sequence is 19 residues long. Germline V gives CDR1 SGHRS, CDR2 YFSETQ. V dropped 2 bases and J dropped 2; count of bases not matched to a gene: 13. The sequenced part of the CDR3 DNA is TGCGCCAGCAGCTTAACCGGGACTAGCGGCCAAGATTACACAGATACG. It specifies CASSLTGTSGQDYTDT. The full CDR3 reads CASSLTGTSGQDYTDTQYF.

Points on this clone: The read stops 3 residues short of the end of the CDR3; the missing end is completed from the germline J gene. The chain combines TRBV18 with TRBJ1-2; no firm D call. The CDR3 contains 14 residues. V was clipped by 4 bases and J by 1 base, with 10 bases between them. The V gene's germline CDR1 is KGHSH and CDR2 LQKENI. The CDR3 protein is CASSLQEYNYGYTF. The covered CDR3 bases are TGTGCCAGCTCACTGCAGGAGTATAACTATGGC.

As to this clone: The DNA ends 3 residues before the CDR3 does, and the rest of the CDR3 is filled in from the germline J gene. The chain combines TRBV14 with TRBJ2-7; the match to TRBD1 covers 9 bases. V lost 4 bases and J lost 3; bases outside the gene matches: 7. The CDR3 totals 15 residues. CDR1 SGHDN and CDR2 FVKESK come from the germline V gene. This chain's CDR3 is CASSLSGTGFYEQYF. The CDR3 DNA, read in part, is TGTGCCAGCAGCCTCTCCGGGACAGGGTTCTACGAG.

Worth noting for this clone: The CDR3 end is not reached by the read, which stops 3 residues before it; the germline J gene fills it in. The rearrangement joins TRBV5-1 to TRBJ1-3; TRBD1 aligns across 10 bases. Germline CDR1 reads SGHRS; CDR2 reads YFSETQ. The V gene end was trimmed by 4 bases and the J gene end by 2 bases; junction bases not matched to a gene: 3. The CDR3 is 15 amino acids. The CDR3 bases that were read are TGCGCCAGCAGCGTCGGACAGGGGGCTGGAAACACC. Amino acid sequence: CASSVGQGAGNT. The full CDR3 is CASSVGQGAGNTIYF.

About this clone: The read ends 3 residues shy of where the CDR3 ends; the end is completed using the germline J gene. The chain has TRBV20-1 and TRBJ1-1, with 7 bases identical to TRBD1. Germline CDR1 and CDR2: DFQATT and SNEGSKA (reference sequence). The CDR3 is 13 residues long. V trimming: 1 base; J trimming: 4 bases; junction bases outside the gene matches: 3. The CDR3 DNA, read in part, is TGCAGTGCTAGAGGCTCAGGGGGCACTGAA. This codes for CSARGSGGTE. The entire CDR3 sequence reads CSARGSGGTEAFF.

Notes on this clone: A junction end diverges from the germline sequence, so it may reflect a read error. The read terminates 3 residues before the CDR3 end, so the remaining end is supplied by the germline J gene. The same CDR3 also results from other DNA sequences found in this sample. V gene TRBV6-1 combines with J gene TRBJ2-1, with TRBD2 as a possible D gene (5 bases). CDR1 is MNHNS, CDR2 SASEGT, per germline. CDR3 length: 14 amino acids. The CDR3 sequence is CASSEALRDNEQFF. The part of the CDR3 DNA that was read is TGTGCCAGCAGCGAAGCGCTGAGGGACAATGAG.

A word on this clone: The read stops 3 residues short of the end of the CDR3; the missing end is completed from the germline J gene. The chain is built from TRBV7-9 and TRBJ2-1, with TRBD1 matching over 8 bases. Germline trimming cut 6 bases from V and 3 bases from J; bases unmatched to any gene: 7. The germline gives CDR1 SEHNR, CDR2 FQNEAQ (reference sequence). This CDR3 comprises 15 residues. CDR3 DNA, as far as it was read: TGTGCCAGCAGTACTGGACAGGGACGCTACAATGAG. Its protein product is CASSTGQGRYNE. The full CDR3 is CASSTGQGRYNEQFF.

Turning to this clone: The CDR3 extends 3 residues past the end of the read, so its final part is completed from the germline J gene. This chain uses TRBV3-1 (or the pseudogene TRBV3-2) with TRBJ2-5; possibly TRBD2 for D (6 bases). The CDR3 totals 13 residues. Trimming stripped 3 bases from V and 3 bases from J, with 8 bases between. From germline, CDR1 is LGHDT and CDR2 YNNKEL (reference sequence). CDR3 amino acids: CASSQGGEETQYF. Incomplete CDR3 DNA: TGTGCCAGCAGCCAGGGGGGAGAAGAGACC.